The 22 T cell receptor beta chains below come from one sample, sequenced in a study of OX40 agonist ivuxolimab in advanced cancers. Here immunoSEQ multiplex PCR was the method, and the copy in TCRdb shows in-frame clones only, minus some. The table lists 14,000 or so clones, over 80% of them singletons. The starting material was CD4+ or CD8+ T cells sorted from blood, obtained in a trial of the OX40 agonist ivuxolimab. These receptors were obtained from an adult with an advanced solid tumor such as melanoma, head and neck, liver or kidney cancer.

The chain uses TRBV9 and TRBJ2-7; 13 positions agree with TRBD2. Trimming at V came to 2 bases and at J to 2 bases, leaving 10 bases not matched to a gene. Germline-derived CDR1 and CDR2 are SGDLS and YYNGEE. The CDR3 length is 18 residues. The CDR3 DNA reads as TGTGCCAGCAGCGTTGGACGCGGACTAGCGGGGGAAGCCTACGAGCAGTACTTC. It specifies CASSVGRGLAGEAYEQYF.

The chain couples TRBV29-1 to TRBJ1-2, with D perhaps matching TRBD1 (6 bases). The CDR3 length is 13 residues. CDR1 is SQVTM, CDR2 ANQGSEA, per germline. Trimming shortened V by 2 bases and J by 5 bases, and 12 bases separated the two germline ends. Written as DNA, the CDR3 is TGCAGCGTTGAAAACAGGGCGGGGTATGGCTACACCTTC. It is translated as CSVENRAGYGYTF. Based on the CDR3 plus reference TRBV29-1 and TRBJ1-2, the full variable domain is SAVISQKPSRDICQRGTSLTIQCQVDSQVTMMFWYRQQPGQSLTLIATANQGSEATYESGFVIDKFPISRPNLTFSTLTVSNMSPEDSSIYLCSVENRAGYGYTFGSGTRLTVV.

The CDR3 sequence is CASSQMGQGPYNEQFF. The CDR3 DNA reads as TGCGCCAGCAGCCAAATGGGACAGGGTCCCTACAATGAGCAGTTCTTC. The chain uses TRBV4-3 and TRBJ2-1, with 9 bases identical to TRBD1. The CDR3 is 16 amino acids. The germline V gene has CDR1 LGHNA and CDR2 YSLEER. V shed 2 bases and J 2 bases; nucleotides not matched to a gene: 4.

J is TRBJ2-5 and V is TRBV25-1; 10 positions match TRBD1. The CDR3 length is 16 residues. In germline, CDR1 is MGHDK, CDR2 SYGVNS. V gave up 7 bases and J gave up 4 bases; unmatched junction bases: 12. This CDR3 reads CASTMTGGAALETQYF. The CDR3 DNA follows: TGTGCCAGCACCATGACAGGGGGCGCGGCGCTAGAGACCCAGTACTTC.

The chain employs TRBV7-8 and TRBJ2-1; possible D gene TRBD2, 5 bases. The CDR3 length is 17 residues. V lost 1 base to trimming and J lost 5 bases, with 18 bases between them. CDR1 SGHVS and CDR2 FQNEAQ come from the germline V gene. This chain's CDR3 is CASSLGEGLLRHNEQFF. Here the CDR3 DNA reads TGTGCCAGCAGCTTAGGAGAAGGACTCCTGCGCCACAATGAGCAGTTCTTC.

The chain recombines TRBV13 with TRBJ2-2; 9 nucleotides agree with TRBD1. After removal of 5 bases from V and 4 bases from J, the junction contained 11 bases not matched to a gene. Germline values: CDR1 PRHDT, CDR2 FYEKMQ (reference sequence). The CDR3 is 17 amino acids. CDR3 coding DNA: TGTGCCAGCAGCCCGACCGGGACAGGGAGGCCCACCGGGGAGCTGTTTTTT. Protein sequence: CASSPTGTGRPTGELFF.

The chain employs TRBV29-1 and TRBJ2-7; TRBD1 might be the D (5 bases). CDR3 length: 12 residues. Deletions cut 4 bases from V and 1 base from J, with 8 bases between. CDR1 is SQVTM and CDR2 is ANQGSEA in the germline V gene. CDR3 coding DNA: TGCAGCGTTGTGGGGCAGTCCTACGAGCAGTACTTC. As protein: CSVVGQSYEQYF.

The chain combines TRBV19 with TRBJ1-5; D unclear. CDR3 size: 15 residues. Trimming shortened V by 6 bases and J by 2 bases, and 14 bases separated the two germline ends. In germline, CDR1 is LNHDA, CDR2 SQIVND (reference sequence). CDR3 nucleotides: TGTGCCAGTAGAGGGCAGCTTGGCGGCAATCAGCCCCAGCATTTT. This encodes CASRGQLGGNQPQHF.

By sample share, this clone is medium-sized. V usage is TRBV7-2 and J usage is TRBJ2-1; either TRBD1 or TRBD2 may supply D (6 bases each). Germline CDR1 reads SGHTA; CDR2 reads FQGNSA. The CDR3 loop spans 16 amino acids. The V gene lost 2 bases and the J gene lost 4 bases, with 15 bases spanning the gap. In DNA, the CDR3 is TGTGCCAGCAGCTTACTTTCGGGGGCGGGGTACAATGAGCAGTTCTTC. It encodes CASSLLSGAGYNEQFF. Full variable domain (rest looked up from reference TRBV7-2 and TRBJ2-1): GAGVSQSPSNKVTEKGKDVELRCDPISGHTALYWYRQSLGQGLEFLIYFQGNSAPDKSGLPSDRFSAERTGGSVSTLTIQRTQQEDSAVYLCASSLLSGAGYNEQFFGPGTRLTVL.

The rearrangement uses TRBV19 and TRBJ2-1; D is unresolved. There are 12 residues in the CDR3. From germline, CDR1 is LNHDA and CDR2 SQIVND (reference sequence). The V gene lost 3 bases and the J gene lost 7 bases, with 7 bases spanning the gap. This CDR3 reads CASSMASNEQFF. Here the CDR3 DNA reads TGTGCCAGTAGTATGGCTAGTAATGAGCAGTTCTTC.

CDR3 protein: CASSLSLDTGRHGYTF. CDR3 DNA sequence: TGTGCCAGCAGTTTATCACTGGACACCGGGAGGCATGGCTACACCTTC. The chain links TRBV27 to TRBJ1-2, with D possibly matching TRBD1 (5 bases). The germline V gene encodes CDR1 MNHEY and CDR2 SMNVEV (reference sequence). The CDR3 length is 16 residues. The V gene lost 0 bases and the J gene lost 6 bases, with 17 bases spanning the gap.

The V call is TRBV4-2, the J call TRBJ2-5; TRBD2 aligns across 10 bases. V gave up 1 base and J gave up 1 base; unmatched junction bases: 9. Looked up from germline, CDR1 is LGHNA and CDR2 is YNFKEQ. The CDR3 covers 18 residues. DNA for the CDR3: TGTGCCAGCAGCCAAGCTCTCCCTAGCGGGGGACCCCAAGAGACCCAGTACTTC. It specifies CASSQALPSGGPQETQYF.

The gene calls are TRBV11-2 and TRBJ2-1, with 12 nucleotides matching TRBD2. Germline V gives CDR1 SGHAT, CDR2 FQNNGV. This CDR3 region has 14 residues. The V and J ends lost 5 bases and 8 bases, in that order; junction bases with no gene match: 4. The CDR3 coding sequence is TGTGCCAGCAGCCCGACTAGCGGGAGCTATGAGCAGTTCTTC. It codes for CASSPTSGSYEQFF.

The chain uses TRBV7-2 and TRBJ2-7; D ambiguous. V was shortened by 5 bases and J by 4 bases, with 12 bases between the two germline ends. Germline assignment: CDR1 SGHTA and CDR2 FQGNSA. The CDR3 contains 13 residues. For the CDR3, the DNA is TGTGCCAGCAGCCCGGCGGCCGATTACGAGCAGTACTTC. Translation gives CASSPAADYEQYF.

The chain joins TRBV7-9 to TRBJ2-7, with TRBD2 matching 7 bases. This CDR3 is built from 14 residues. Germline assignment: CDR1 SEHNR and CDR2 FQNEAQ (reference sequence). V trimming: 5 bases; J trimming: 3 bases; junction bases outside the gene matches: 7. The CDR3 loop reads CASSLGPGGYEQYF. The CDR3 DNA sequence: TGTGCCAGCAGCCTGGGTCCGGGAGGCTACGAGCAGTACTTC.

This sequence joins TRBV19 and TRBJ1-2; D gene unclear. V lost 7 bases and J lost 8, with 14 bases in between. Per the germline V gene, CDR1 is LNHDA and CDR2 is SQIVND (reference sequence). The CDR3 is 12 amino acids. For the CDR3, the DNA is TGTGCCAGTACATATGGGGTTCAAGGCTACACCTTC. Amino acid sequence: CASTYGVQGYTF. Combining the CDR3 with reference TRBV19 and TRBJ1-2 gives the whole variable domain DGGITQSPKYLFRKEGQNVTLSCEQNLNHDAMYWYRQDPGQGLRLIYYSQIVNDFQKGDIAEGYSVSREKKESFPLTVTSAQKNPTAFYLCASTYGVQGYTFGSGTRLTVV.

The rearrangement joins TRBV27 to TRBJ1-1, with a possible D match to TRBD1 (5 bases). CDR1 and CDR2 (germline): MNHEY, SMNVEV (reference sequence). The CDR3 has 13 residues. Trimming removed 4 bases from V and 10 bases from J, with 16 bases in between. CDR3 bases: TGTGCCAGCAGTTCTCGGGACTCCGGGAGAGCTTTCTTT. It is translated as CASSSRDSGRAFF.

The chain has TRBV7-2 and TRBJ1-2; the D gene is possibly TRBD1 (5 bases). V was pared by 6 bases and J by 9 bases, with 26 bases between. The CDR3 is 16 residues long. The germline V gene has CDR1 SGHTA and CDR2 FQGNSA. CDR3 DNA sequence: TGTGCCAGCAGAAGCCACTCTGACAGCGCCGATTATCGCTACACCTTC. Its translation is CASRSHSDSADYRYTF.

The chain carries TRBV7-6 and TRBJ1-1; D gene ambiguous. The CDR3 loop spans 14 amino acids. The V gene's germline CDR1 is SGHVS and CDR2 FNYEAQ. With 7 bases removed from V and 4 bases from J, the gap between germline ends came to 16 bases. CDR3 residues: CASTRSGYLTEAFF. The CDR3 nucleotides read TGTGCCAGCACCCGAAGTGGCTATCTCACTGAAGCTTTCTTT.

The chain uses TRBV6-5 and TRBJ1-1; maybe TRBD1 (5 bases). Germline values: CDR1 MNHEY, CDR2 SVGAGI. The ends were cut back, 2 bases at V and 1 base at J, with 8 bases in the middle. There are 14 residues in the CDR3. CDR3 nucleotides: TGTGCCAGCAGTTACGGGGGGTCGAACACTGAAGCTTTCTTT. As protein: CASSYGGSNTEAFF.

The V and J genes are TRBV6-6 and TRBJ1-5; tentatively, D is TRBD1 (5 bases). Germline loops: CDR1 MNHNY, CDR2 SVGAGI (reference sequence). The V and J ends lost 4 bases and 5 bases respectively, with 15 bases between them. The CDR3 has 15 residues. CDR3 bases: TGTGCCAGCAGTTTCCCCGGGACGGGGTATCAGCCCCAGCATTTT. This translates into CASSFPGTGYQPQHF.

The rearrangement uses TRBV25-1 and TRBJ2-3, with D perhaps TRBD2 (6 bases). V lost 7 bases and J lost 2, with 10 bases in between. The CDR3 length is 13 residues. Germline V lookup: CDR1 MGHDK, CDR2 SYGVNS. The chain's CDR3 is CASNGGTTDTQYF. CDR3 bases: TGTGCCAGCAATGGGGGGACCACAGATACGCAGTATTTT.